This TCR beta chain is from a study of blood T cell repertoires in COVID-19. The CDR3 has 14 residues. The V and J ends lost 8 bases and 0 bases respectively, with 14 bases between them. The germline CDR1 and CDR2 sequences are SNHLY and FYNNEI. The method was immunoSEQ multiplex PCR; TCRdb's version includes in-frame clones alone and lacks a portion of them. The sample consists of some 150,000 clones, around 90% of them appearing once. The rearrangement joins TRBV2 to TRBJ2-7; TRBD2 is a possible D gene (5 bases). Sequenced material: peripheral blood. The source is an older woman with active or convalescent COVID-19. CDR3 sequence reads: CASQAGEYSYEQYF. As DNA, the CDR3 is TGTGCCAGCCAGGCCGGGGAGTACTCCTACGAGCAGTACTTC.